One sample yielded the 25 T cell receptor beta chains listed below, sequenced in a study of cytomegalovirus exposure and HLA in healthy donors. PCR involved 60 Vbeta and 13 Jbeta primers. Here immunoSEQ multiplex PCR was the method, and the copy in TCRdb shows in-frame clones only, minus some. The sample holds approximately 89,000 clones, 65% to 80% seen once. Sequencing was carried out using PBMCs. Receptors were obtained from a man aged 25 to 40 in good health and CMV-seropositive.

The rearrangement links TRBV5-8 to TRBJ2-5; a possible D gene is TRBD1 (6 bases). The last part of the DNA fits TRBJ2-7 better; the J call may be wrong. Per the germline V gene, CDR1 is SGHTS and CDR2 is YDEGEE. This CDR3 spans 16 amino acids. The CDR3 nucleotides read TGTGCCAGCAGCTTGGGGGCTGGGGGCTTATCCTACGAGCAGTACTTC. Translating it yields CASSLGAGGLSYEQYF.

The V call is TRBV18, the J call TRBJ2-5; 8 bases are a match to TRBD2. Germline V gene data show CDR1 as KGHSH and CDR2 as LQKENI. Trimming cost V 5 bases and J 4 bases; bases outside gene matches: 12. This CDR3 has 16 amino acids. In DNA, the CDR3 is TGTGCCAGCTCATCATACGGGGGGGCCTTAGGAGAGACCCAGTACTTC. Translating gives CASSSYGGALGETQYF. The full variable domain, completed using reference TRBV18 and TRBJ2-5, is NAGVMQNPRHLVRRRGQEARLRCSPMKGHSHVYWYRQLPEEGLKFMVYLQKENIIDESGMPKERFSAEFPKEGPSILRIQQVVRGDSAAYFCASSSYGGALGETQYFGPGTRLLVL.

Here the CDR3 DNA reads TGTGCCTGGAGTGTCAGGGAGCAGTTCTTC. Translating it yields CAWSVREQFF. This chain connects TRBV30 to TRBJ2-1, with no clear D. Per germline, CDR1 GTSNPN and CDR2 SVGIG (reference sequence). V was cut by 0 bases and J by 10 bases, with 4 bases left in between. CDR3 length: 10 amino acids.

V usage is TRBV11-2 and J usage is TRBJ2-7; the D gene is possibly TRBD1 (6 bases). With 2 bases removed from V and 4 bases from J, the gap between germline ends came to 12 bases. Looked up from germline, CDR1 is SGHAT and CDR2 is FQNNGV. The CDR3 runs 14 residues. CDR3 sequence (DNA): TGTGCCAGCAGCTTAACAGGGTATTCTTACGAGCAGTACTTC. Its translation: CASSLTGYSYEQYF.

The gene calls are TRBV30 and TRBJ2-1; D is uncertain. The CDR3 has 14 amino acids. V gave up 3 bases and J gave up 4 bases, with 13 bases separating them. CDR1 and CDR2 (germline): GTSNPN, SVGIG (reference sequence). The chain's CDR3 is CAWSQGTTYNEQFF. The CDR3 DNA is TGTGCCTGGAGCCAAGGAACGACATACAATGAGCAGTTCTTC.

This clone was observed a few times. The rearrangement joins TRBV2 to TRBJ2-7; TRBD1 might be the D (6 bases). CDR1 and CDR2 (germline): SNHLY, FYNNEI. V was trimmed by 3 bases and J by 6 bases, leaving 18 bases between them. CDR3 size: 15 residues. CDR3 loop: CASSDGRGRAIEQYF. DNA for the CDR3: TGTGCCAGCAGTGACGGCAGGGGTCGCGCTATCGAGCAGTACTTC.

V gene TRBV6-5 combines with J gene TRBJ1-5, with D perhaps TRBD1 (6 bases). The V and J ends lost 6 bases and 0 bases respectively, with 6 bases between them. The CDR3 is 13 amino acids. Germline V gives CDR1 MNHEY, CDR2 SVGAGI. CDR3: CASRGGSNQPQHF. The CDR3 coding sequence is TGTGCCAGCAGAGGGGGTAGCAATCAGCCCCAGCATTTT.

This sequence joins TRBV4-1 and TRBJ2-3; TRBD2 matches at 12 bases. CDR1 and CDR2 from the germline V gene are MGHRA and YSYEKL. The V and J ends lost 2 bases and 4 bases, in that order; junction bases with no gene match: 13. This CDR3 region has 19 residues. The CDR3 DNA reads as TGCGCCAGCAGCCAAAGGGGAACTAGCGGGGGGAAAAATCCAGATACGCAGTATTTT. As protein: CASSQRGTSGGKNPDTQYF.

The rearrangement links TRBV2 to TRBJ1-1; D is uncertain. The CDR3 consists of 11 residues. V lost 6 bases to trimming and J lost 4 bases, with 6 bases between them. Germline CDR1 SNHLY, CDR2 FYNNEI. The CDR3 protein is CASSYITEAFF. CDR3 bases: TGTGCCAGCAGCTATATCACTGAAGCTTTCTTT.

The chain combines TRBV19 with TRBJ2-1; 8 bases map to TRBD1. CDR1 and CDR2 from the germline V gene are LNHDA and SQIVND (reference sequence). This CDR3 is 12 amino acids long. Trimming took 5 bases from V and 10 from J; bases not matched to a gene: 4. The CDR3 is CASSPRDREQFF. CDR3 sequence (DNA): TGTGCCAGTAGTCCCCGGGACAGGGAGCAGTTCTTC.

This clone turned up a few times. The chain combines TRBV5-1 with TRBJ1-1, with TRBD1 identical over 8 bases. Germline lookup yields CDR1 SGHRS and CDR2 YFSETQ. The V and J ends lost 7 bases and 1 base, in that order; junction bases with no gene match: 3. The CDR3 consists of 13 residues. CDR3 residues: CASLGTGNTEAFF. The CDR3 DNA sequence: TGCGCCAGCTTAGGGACAGGGAACACTGAAGCTTTCTTT.

V usage is TRBV5-1 and J usage is TRBJ2-7; weak D call: TRBD2 (5 bases). The CDR3 sequence is 14 residues long. Trimming removed 0 bases from V and 6 bases from J, with 13 bases in between. Per the germline V gene, CDR1 is SGHRS and CDR2 is YFSETQ. The CDR3 DNA reads as TGCGCCAGCAGCTTGGATGGCTCAGCGGTCGAGCAGTACTTC. Translating gives CASSLDGSAVEQYF. The full variable domain, with the rest looked up from reference TRBV5-1 and TRBJ2-7, is KAGVTQTPRYLIKTRGQQVTLSCSPISGHRSVSWYQQTPGQGLQFLFEYFSETQRNKGNFPGRFSGRQFSNSRSEMNVSTLELGDSALYLCASSLDGSAVEQYFGPGTRLTVT.

The chain links TRBV28 to TRBJ1-4, with D unclear. The germline V gene encodes CDR1 MDHEN and CDR2 SYDVKM. The CDR3 length is 14 residues. Trimming removed 1 base from V and 7 bases from J, with 10 bases in between. The CDR3 sequence: CASSLYGGGEKLFF. The CDR3 DNA is TGTGCCAGCAGTTTATACGGTGGTGGTGAAAAACTGTTTTTT.

The rearrangement uses TRBV7-9 and TRBJ1-2; 8 bases map to TRBD1. The length of the CDR3 is 14 residues. Per germline, CDR1 SEHNR and CDR2 FQNEAQ (reference sequence). V lost 4 bases and J lost 4; bases outside the gene matches: 5. This CDR3 is CASSSLTGAYGYTF. The CDR3 DNA follows: TGTGCCAGCAGCTCCCTGACAGGGGCCTATGGCTACACCTTC.

The V gene is TRBV21-1, the J gene TRBJ1-6. TRBV21-1 corresponds to a pseudogene. There are 14 residues in the CDR3. CDR3 nucleotide sequence: TGTGCCAGCTCCCCGGGACTAATACGGTCACCCCTCCACTTT. It is translated as CASSPGLIRSPLHF.

The chain couples TRBV7-2 to TRBJ1-5; weak D call: TRBD1 (6 bases). The CDR3 contains 17 residues. Germline assignment: CDR1 SGHTA and CDR2 FQGNSA. With 3 bases removed from V and 3 bases from J, the gap between germline ends came to 18 bases. CDR3 DNA sequence: TGTGCCAGCAGCTTCCAGGGGCGGCGATCTTTCAATCAGCCCCAGCATTTT. It is translated as CASSFQGRRSFNQPQHF.

This clone has more than one count but fewer than ten. The chain is built from TRBV4-1 and TRBJ1-4; 7 bases match TRBD1. This CDR3 spans 14 amino acids. The germline gives CDR1 MGHRA, CDR2 YSYEKL. V lost 5 bases, J lost 2 bases, and 2 bases stayed unmatched. CDR3 DNA: TGCGCCAGCAGCTTGGGACAGACTAATGAAAAACTGTTTTTT. It specifies CASSLGQTNEKLFF.

J is TRBJ1-3 and V is TRBV28; 7 bases are a match to TRBD1. After removal of 5 bases from V and 0 bases from J, the junction contained 7 bases not matched to a gene. The CDR3 totals 16 residues. CDR1 is MDHEN and CDR2 is SYDVKM in the germline V gene. CDR3 residues: CASSPQGVTSGNTIYF. Here the CDR3 DNA reads TGTGCCAGCAGTCCCCAGGGGGTTACCTCTGGAAACACCATATATTTT. The whole variable domain, filled in from reference TRBV28 and TRBJ1-3, reads DVKVTQSSRYLVKRTGEKVFLECVQDMDHENMFWYRQDPGLGLRLIYFSYDVKMKEKGDIPEGYSVSREKKERFSLILESASTNQTSMYLCASSPQGVTSGNTIYFGEGSWLTVV.

Worth noting for this clone: A read error may account for a junction end that differs from germline. This chain connects TRBV7-9 to TRBJ2-7; maybe TRBD1 (6 bases). Germline V gives CDR1 SEHNR, CDR2 FQNEAQ (reference sequence). The CDR3 covers 14 residues. This chain's CDR3 is CSSSMTGPAYEQYF. CDR3 sequence (DNA): TGTTCCAGCAGCATGACAGGTCCGGCCTACGAGCAGTACTTC.

For this clone: The junction differs from germline at one of its ends, possibly a read error. The chain couples TRBV7-9 to TRBJ2-5, with 7 bases fitting TRBD1. Germline V lookup: CDR1 SEHNR, CDR2 FQNEAQ (reference sequence). CDR3 length: 16 amino acids. The CDR3 region is CSSSYWTGSRRETQYF. The CDR3 nucleotides are TGTTCCAGCAGCTACTGGACAGGAAGCAGACGGGAGACCCAGTACTTC.

The count of this clone is one. The genes are TRBV6-5 and TRBJ2-7; D is possibly TRBD2 (6 bases). The germline V gene encodes CDR1 MNHEY and CDR2 SVGAGI. Deletions cut 5 bases from V and 0 bases from J, with 11 bases between. This CDR3 is 14 amino acids long. CDR3 nucleotides: TGTGCCAGCAGTCCCTACGGGAGCTCCTACGAGCAGTACTTC. Amino acid sequence: CASSPYGSSYEQYF.

The rearrangement links TRBV7-2 to TRBJ2-3, with D perhaps TRBD2 (6 bases). V dropped 1 base and J dropped 2 bases, with 13 bases sitting between them. This CDR3 is built from 16 residues. CDR1 SGHTA and CDR2 FQGNSA come from the germline V gene. The CDR3 DNA is TGTGCCAGCAGCTTAGGATCTGGACTAACCACAGATACGCAGTATTTT. Translated: CASSLGSGLTTDTQYF.

The gene calls are TRBV7-2 and TRBJ1-1; 8 bases line up with TRBD1. Germline CDR1 and CDR2: SGHTA and FQGNSA. This CDR3 region has 18 residues. Losses at the gene ends were 5 bases for V and 3 bases for J; bases not matched to a gene: 17. The CDR3 coding sequence is TGTGCCAGCAGCCTCCGCCGGCAGGGGGCTTGGGTGTACACTGAAGCTTTCTTT. Translated: CASSLRRQGAWVYTEAFF.

The V gene is TRBV4-1, the J gene TRBJ1-4; perhaps TRBD1 as D (5 bases). The CDR3 sequence is 17 residues long. Germline V gene lookup returns CDR1 MGHRA and CDR2 YSYEKL. The ends were cut back, 0 bases at V and 10 bases at J, with 21 bases in the middle. In DNA form, the CDR3 reads TGCGCCAGCAGCCAAGATCCCCGGGTCCAAGGGGCGCGAAAACTGTTTTTT. It yields the protein CASSQDPRVQGARKLFF.

V and J are TRBV7-6 and TRBJ2-2, with D hard to call. Germline CDR1 reads SGHVS; CDR2 reads FNYEAQ. Trimming shortened V by 3 bases and J by 1 base, and 6 bases separated the two germline ends. The CDR3 extends over 14 amino acids. The CDR3 sequence: CASSFRGNTGELFF. CDR3 nucleotides: TGTGCCAGCAGCTTTCGAGGGAACACCGGGGAGCTGTTTTTT.